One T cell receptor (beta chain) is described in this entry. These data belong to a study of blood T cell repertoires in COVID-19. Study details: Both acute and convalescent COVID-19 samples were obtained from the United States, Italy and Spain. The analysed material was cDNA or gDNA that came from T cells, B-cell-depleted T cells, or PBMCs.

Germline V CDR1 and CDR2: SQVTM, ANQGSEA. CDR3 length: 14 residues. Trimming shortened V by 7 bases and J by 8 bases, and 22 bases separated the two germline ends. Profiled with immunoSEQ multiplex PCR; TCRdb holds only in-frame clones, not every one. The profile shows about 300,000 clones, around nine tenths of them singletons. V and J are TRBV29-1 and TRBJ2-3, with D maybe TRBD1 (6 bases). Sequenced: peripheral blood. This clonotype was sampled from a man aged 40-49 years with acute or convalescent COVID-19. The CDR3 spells CSASETGSIGTQYF. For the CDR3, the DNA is TGCAGCGCTTCAGAGACAGGCTCAATCGGTACGCAGTATTTT.